This T cell receptor beta chain was sequenced for a study of cytomegalovirus exposure and HLA in healthy donors. Study-wide points: Most CMV-associated TCR beta chains appeared HLA-restricted in a later analysis. Prediction of most subjects' HLA-A and HLA-B alleles by TCR beta sequences was reportedly accurate.

Points on this clone: The antigen is undetermined.

The germline V gene encodes CDR1 SGHTA and CDR2 FQGNSA. The CDR3 runs to 16 residues. With 2 bases clipped from V and 3 bases from J, the junction kept 3 bases outside the gene matches. Primers included in the PCR were 60 Vbeta and 13 Jbeta primers. Clones were sequenced by immunoSEQ multiplex PCR, and TCRdb holds only the in-frame ones, with some missing. The sample includes 100,000 or so clones, 76% of them seen just once. This sequence was found in a man in his forties in good health and CMV-seronegative. This chain joins TRBV7-2 and TRBJ2-7; 14 bases align to TRBD2. Material: PBMCs. CDR3 in DNA: TGTGCCAGCAGCTTACTAGGGACTAGCGGGGGCTACGAGCAGTACTTC. The encoded protein is CASSLLGTSGGYEQYF.